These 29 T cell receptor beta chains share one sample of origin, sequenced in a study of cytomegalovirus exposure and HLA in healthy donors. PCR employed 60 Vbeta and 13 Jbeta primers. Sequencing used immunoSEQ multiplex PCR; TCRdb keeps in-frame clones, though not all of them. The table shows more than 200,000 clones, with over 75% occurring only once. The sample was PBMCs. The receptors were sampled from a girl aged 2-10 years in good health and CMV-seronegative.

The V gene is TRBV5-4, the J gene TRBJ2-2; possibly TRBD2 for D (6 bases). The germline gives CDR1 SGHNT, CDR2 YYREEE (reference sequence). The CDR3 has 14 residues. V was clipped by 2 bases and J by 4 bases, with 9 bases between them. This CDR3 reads CASSLAGSTGELFF. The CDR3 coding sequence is TGTGCCAGCAGCTTAGCGGGCTCCACCGGGGAGCTGTTTTTT.

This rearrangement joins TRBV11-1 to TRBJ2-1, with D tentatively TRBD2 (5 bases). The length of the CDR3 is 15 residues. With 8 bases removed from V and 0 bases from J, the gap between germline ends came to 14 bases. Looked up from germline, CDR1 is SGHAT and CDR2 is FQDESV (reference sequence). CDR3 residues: CASGGQPSSYNEQFF. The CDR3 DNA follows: TGTGCCAGCGGCGGGCAGCCAAGCTCCTACAATGAGCAGTTCTTC.

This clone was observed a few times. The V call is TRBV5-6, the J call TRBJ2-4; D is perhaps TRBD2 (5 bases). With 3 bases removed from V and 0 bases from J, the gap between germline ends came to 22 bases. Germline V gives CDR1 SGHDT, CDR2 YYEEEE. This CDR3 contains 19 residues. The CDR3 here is CASSSTSKVGLLAKNIQYF. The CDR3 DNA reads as TGTGCCAGCAGCTCCACTAGTAAGGTCGGCTTACTAGCCAAAAACATTCAGTACTTC.

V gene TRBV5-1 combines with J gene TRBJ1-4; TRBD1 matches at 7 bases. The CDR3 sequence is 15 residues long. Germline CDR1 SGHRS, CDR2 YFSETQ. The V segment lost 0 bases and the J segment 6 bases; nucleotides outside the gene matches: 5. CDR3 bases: TGCGCCAGCAGCTTGGGCGGGACAGCCGATGAAAAACTGTTTTTT. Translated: CASSLGGTADEKLFF.

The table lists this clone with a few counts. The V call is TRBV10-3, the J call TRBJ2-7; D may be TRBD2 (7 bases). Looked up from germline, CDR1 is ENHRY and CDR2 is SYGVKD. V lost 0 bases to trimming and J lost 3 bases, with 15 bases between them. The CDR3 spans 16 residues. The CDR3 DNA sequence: TGTGCCATCAGTGAGTCTTCTCGGGGGGCGCGCTACGAGCAGTACTTC. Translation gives CAISESSRGARYEQYF.

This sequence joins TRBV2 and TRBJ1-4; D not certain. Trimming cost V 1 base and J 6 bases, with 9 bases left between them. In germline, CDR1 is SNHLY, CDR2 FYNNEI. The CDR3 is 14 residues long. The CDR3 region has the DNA TGTGCCAGCAGTGAAGACGGAGGAGATGAAAAACTGTTTTTT. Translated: CASSEDGGDEKLFF. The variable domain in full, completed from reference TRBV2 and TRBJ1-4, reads EPEVTQTPSHQVTQMGQEVILRCVPISNHLYFYWYRQILGQKVEFLVSFYNNEISEKSEIFDDQFSVERPDGSNFTLKIRSTKLEDSAMYFCASSEDGGDEKLFFGSGTQLSVL.

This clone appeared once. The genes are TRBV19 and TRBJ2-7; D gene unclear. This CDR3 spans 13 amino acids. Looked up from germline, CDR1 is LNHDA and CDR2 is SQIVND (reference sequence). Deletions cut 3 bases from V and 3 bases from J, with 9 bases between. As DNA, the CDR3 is TGTGCCAGTAGTATTCGACATGACTACGAGCAGTACTTC. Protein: CASSIRHDYEQYF.

The CDR3, as DNA: TGCGCCAGCAGCTCCCGAGGGGAGGCGGGTCAAGAGACCCAGTACTTC. Its translation: CASSSRGEAGQETQYF. V usage is TRBV5-1 and J usage is TRBJ2-5, with D maybe TRBD2 (6 bases). The germline gives CDR1 SGHRS, CDR2 YFSETQ. This CDR3 region has 16 residues. V lost 3 bases, J lost 2 bases, and 17 bases lay in between.

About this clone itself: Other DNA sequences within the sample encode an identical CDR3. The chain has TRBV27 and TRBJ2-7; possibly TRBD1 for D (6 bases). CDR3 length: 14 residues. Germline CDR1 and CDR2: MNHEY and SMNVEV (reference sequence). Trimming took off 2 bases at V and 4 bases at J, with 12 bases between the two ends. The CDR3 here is CASSLTQGTYEQYF. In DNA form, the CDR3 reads TGTGCCAGCAGTTTAACCCAGGGGACGTACGAGCAGTACTTC.

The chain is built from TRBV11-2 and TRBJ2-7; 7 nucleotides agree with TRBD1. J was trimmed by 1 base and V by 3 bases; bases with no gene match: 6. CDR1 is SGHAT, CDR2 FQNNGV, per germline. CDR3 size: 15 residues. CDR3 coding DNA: TGTGCCAGCAGCTTGGGTCGACAGGGTTCCTACGAGCAGTACTTC. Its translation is CASSLGRQGSYEQYF.

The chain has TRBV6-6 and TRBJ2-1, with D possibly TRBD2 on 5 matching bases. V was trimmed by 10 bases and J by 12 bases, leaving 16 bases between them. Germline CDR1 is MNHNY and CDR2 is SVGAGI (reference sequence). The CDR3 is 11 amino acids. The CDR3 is CATQRQLVQFF. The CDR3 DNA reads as TGTGCCACCCAGCGGCAATTGGTGCAGTTCTTC.

DNA of the CDR3: TGTGCCAGCAGTTTTAGCGGGGTGACAGATACGCAGTATTTT. Translation: CASSFSGVTDTQYF. The rearrangement joins TRBV7-9 to TRBJ2-3; 8 bases agree with TRBD2. The J segment lost 3 bases and the V segment lost 6 bases, leaving 5 bases of the junction unmatched. Germline V CDR1 and CDR2: SEHNR, FQNEAQ (reference sequence). CDR3 size: 14 residues.

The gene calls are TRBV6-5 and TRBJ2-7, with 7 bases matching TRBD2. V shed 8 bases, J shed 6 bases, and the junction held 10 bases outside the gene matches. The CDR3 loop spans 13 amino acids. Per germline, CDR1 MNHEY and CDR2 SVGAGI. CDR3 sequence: CASRAREGGEQYF. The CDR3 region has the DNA TGTGCCAGCCGGGCCAGGGAGGGTGGCGAGCAGTACTTC.

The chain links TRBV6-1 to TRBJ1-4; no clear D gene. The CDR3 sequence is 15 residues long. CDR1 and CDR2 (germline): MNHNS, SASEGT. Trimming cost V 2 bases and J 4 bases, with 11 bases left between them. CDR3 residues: CASSEFGKLNEKLFF. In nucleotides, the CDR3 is TGTGCCAGCAGTGAATTCGGGAAACTTAATGAAAAACTGTTTTTT.

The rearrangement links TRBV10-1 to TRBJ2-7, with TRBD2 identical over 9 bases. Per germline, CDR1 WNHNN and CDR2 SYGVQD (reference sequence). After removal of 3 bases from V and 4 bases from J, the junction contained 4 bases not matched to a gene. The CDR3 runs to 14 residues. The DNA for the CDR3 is TGCGCCAGCAGTGACAGCGGGGGGCCGTACGAGCAGTACTTC. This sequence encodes CASSDSGGPYEQYF.

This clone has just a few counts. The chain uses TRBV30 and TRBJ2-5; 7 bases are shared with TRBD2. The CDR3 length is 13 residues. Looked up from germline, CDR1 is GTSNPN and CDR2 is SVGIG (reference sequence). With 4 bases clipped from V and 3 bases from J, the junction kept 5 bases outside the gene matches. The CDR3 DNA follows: TGTGCCTGGAACGGACTAGGGGAAGAGACCCAGTACTTC. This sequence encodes CAWNGLGEETQYF.

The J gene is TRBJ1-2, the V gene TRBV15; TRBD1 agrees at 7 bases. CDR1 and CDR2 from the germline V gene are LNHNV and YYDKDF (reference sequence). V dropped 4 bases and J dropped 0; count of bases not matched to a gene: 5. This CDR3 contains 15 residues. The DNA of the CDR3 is TGTGCCACCAGCAAAGGGGACAGTTCTAACTATGGCTACACCTTC. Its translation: CATSKGDSSNYGYTF.

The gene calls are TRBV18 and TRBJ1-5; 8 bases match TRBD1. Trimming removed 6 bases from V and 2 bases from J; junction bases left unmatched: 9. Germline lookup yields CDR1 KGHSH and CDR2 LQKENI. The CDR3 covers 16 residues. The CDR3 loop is CASSPDRGLGNQPQHF. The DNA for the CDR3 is TGTGCCAGCTCCCCTGACAGGGGTCTTGGCAATCAGCCCCAGCATTTT.

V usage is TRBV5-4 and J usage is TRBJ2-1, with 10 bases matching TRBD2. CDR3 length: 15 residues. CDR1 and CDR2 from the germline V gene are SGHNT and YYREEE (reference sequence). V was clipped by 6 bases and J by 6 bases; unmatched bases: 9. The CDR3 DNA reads TGTGCCAGCACCGTCAGCGGGGGGGCCTCCAATGAGCAGTTCTTC. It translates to CASTVSGGASNEQFF. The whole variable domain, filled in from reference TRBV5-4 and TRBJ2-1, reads ETGVTQSPTHLIKTRGQQVTLRCSSQSGHNTVSWYQQALGQGPQFIFQYYREEENGRGNFPPRFSGLQFPNYSSELNVNALELDDSALYLCASTVSGGASNEQFFGPGTRLTVL.

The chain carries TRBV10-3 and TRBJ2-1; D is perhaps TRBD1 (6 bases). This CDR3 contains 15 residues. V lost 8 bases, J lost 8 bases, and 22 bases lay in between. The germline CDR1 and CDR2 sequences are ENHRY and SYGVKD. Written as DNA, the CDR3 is TGTGCCATCGCTCCCAGGGGCTGGGCGGGCGATGAGCAGTTCTTC. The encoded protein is CAIAPRGWAGDEQFF.

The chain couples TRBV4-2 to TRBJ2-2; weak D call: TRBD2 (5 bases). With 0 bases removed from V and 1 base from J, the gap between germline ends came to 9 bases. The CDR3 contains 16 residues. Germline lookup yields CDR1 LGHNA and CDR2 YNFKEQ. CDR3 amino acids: CASSQEGSVNTGELFF. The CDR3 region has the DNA TGTGCCAGCAGCCAAGAAGGTAGCGTGAACACCGGGGAGCTGTTTTTT.

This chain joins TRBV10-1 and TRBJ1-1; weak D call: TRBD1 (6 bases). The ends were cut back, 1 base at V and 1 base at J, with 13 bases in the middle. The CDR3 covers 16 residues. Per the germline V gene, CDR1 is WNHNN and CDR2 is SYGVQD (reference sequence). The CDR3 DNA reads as TGCGCCAGCAGTGAGTACCCAGGGGCGAAGAACACTGAAGCTTTCTTT. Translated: CASSEYPGAKNTEAFF.

The CDR3 nucleotides read TGTGCCACCGGGACAGCACAGATTTTGTCTGGAAACACCATATATTTT. Residues: CATGTAQILSGNTIYF. The V gene is TRBV28, the J gene TRBJ1-3; 7 positions match TRBD1. The V segment lost 10 bases and the J segment 1 base; nucleotides outside the gene matches: 13. The CDR3 is 16 amino acids. Germline values: CDR1 MDHEN, CDR2 SYDVKM.

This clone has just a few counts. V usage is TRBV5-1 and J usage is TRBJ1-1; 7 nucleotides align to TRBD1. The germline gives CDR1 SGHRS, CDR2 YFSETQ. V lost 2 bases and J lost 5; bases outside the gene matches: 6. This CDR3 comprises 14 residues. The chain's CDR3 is CASSLGGAGTEAFF. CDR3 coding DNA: TGCGCCAGCAGCTTAGGGGGCGCAGGTACTGAAGCTTTCTTT. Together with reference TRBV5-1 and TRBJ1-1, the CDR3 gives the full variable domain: KAGVTQTPRYLIKTRGQQVTLSCSPISGHRSVSWYQQTPGQGLQFLFEYFSETQRNKGNFPGRFSGRQFSNSRSEMNVSTLELGDSALYLCASSLGGAGTEAFFGQGTRLTVV.

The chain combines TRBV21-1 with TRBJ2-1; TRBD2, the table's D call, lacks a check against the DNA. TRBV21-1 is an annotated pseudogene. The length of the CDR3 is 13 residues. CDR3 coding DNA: TGTGCCAGCAGCCTAGGGACTAACAATGAGCAGTTCTTC. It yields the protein CASSLGTNNEQFF.

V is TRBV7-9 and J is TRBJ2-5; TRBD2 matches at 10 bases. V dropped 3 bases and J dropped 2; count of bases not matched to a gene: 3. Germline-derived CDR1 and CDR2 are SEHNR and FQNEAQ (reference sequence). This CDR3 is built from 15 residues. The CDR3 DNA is TGTGCCAGCAGCTTGACACTAGCGGGACAAGAGACCCAGTACTTC. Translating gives CASSLTLAGQETQYF.

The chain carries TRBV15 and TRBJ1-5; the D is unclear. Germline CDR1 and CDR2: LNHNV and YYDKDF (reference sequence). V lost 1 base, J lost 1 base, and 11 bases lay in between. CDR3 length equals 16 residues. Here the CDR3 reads CATSRGMGGSNQPQHF. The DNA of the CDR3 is TGTGCCACCAGCAGAGGGATGGGAGGAAGCAATCAGCCCCAGCATTTT. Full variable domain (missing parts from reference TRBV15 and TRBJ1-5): DAMVIQNPRYQVTQFGKPVTLSCSQTLNHNVMYWYQQKSSQAPKLLFHYYDKDFNNEADTPDNFQSRRPNTSFCFLDIRSPGLGDTAMYLCATSRGMGGSNQPQHFGDGTRLSIL.

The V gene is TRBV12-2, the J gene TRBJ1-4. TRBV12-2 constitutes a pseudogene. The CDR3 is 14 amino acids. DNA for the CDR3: TGTGCAAGTCGCCGCGAGTTGAGAAGTGAAAAACTGTTTTTT. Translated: CASRRELRSEKLFF.

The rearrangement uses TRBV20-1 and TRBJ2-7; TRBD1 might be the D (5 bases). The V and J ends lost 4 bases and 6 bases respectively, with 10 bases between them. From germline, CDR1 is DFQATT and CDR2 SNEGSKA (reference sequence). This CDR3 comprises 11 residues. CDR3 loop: CSATGNREQYF. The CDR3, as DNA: TGCAGTGCTACAGGGAATCGCGAGCAGTACTTC.